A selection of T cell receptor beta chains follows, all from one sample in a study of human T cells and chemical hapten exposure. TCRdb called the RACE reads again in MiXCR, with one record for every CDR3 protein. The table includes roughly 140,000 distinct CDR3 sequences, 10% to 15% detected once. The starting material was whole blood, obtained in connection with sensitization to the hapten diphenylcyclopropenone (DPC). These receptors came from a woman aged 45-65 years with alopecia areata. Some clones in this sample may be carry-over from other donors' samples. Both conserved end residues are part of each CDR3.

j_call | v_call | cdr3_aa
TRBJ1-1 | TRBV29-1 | CSVSGIPTEAFF
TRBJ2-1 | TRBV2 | CAVEGLADYNEQFF
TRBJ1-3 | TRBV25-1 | CASSEWGGTGNTIYF
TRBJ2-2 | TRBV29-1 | CSAREPNTGELFF
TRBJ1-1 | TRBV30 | CAWSVGQLGEAFF
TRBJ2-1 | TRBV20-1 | CSARDIPVDRCNEQFF
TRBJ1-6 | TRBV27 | CASSLSTLASPLHF
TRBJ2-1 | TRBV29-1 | CSGGLAAYNEQFF
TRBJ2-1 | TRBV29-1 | CSVGGPGSANEQFF
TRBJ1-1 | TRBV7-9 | CASSSPGGGSNTEAFF
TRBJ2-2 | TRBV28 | CASRPLAGDTGELFF
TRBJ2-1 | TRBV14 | CASSAGLAGGGEQFF
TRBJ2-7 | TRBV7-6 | CASSPRTGSSYEQYF
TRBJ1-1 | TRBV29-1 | CSVEAREAFF
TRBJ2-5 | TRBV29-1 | CSVEPRQGAQETQYF
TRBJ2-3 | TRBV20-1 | CSPLAGDTQYF
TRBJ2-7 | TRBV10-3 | CAISEGGQGRGEQYF
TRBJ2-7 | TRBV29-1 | CSVVSAYEQYF
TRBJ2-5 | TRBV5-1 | CASSSTWTSGSLETQYF
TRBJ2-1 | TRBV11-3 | CASSSWTSGYNEQFF
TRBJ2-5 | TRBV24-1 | CATSDPLPGTGTQYF
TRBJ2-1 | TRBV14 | CASSQPGLASYNEQFF
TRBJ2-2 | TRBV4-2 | CASSTTVGELFF
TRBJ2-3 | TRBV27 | CASSLSVAPTDTQYF
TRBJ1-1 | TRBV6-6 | CASTTEGARLNTEAFF
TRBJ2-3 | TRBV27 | CASSLYPTSGSPTDTQYF
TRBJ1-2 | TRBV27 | CASSPRWADNYGYTF
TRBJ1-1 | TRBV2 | CARDVGRNTEAFF
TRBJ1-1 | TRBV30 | CAWSVRRGTEAFF
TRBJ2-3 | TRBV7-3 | CASSRSLTDTQYF
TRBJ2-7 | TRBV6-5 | CASSYPSGTSGSYEQYF
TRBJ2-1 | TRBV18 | CASSPRTTSYNEQFF
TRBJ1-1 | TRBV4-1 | CASSQPDQLNTEAFF
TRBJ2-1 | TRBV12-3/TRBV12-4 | CASSFDRGPLRIGNEQFF
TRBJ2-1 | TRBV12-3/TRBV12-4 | CASTLTSVSYNEQFF
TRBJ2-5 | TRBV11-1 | CASSSASGWAKETQYF
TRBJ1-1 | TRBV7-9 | CANGGPVNTEAFF
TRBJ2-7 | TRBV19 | CASSISQHTTYEQYF
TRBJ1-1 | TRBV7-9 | CASSPATPMNTEAFF
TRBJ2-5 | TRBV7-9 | CASSSLAGRSRETQYF
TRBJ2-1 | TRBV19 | CASSIGLANEQFF
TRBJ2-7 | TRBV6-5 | CASSSREYYEQYF
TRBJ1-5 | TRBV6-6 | CASSYRNPGTGDGQPQHF
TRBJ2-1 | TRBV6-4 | CASSDSSSGKVEQFF
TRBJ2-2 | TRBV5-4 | CASSLAGLAGRAGELFF
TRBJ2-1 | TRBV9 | CASSRIKVDNEQFF